One and the same sample provided the 14 T cell receptor beta chains below, sequenced in a study of shared clonotypes between healthy human individuals. The assay was immunoSEQ multiplex PCR, and TCRdb's table has in-frame clones only and misses some. The table lists roughly 760,000 clones, 74% of them singletons. The sample taken for sequencing was memory CD4+ T cells sorted from blood. Noted subset: CD45RA-negative fraction. Every receptor here comes from a woman in her thirties in good health.

The gene calls are TRBV7-9 and TRBJ2-1, with D tentatively TRBD1 or TRBD2 (6 bases each). Trimming stripped 8 bases from V and 0 bases from J, with 14 bases between. The CDR3 runs 15 residues. In germline, CDR1 is SEHNR, CDR2 FQNEAQ (reference sequence). The chain's CDR3 is CASLSGAVSYNEQFF. The CDR3 DNA is TGTGCCAGCTTATCGGGGGCAGTCTCCTACAATGAGCAGTTCTTC. Variable domain in full (rest from reference TRBV7-9 and TRBJ2-1): DTGVSQNPRHKITKRGQNVTFRCDPISEHNRLYWYRQTLGQGPEFLTYFQNEAQLEKSRLLSDRFSAERPKGSFSTLEIQRTEQGDSAMYLCASLSGAVSYNEQFFGPGTRLTVL.

This clone was detected only a few times. The CDR3 is CASSPARGQGETGELFF. DNA of the CDR3: TGTGCCAGCAGCCCCGCGCGGGGACAGGGTGAAACCGGGGAGCTGTTTTTT. The chain is built from TRBV7-9 and TRBJ2-2; 9 bases are shared with TRBD1. CDR1 and CDR2 (germline): SEHNR, FQNEAQ (reference sequence). The CDR3 runs 17 residues. The V gene end was trimmed by 5 bases and the J gene end by 5 bases; junction bases not matched to a gene: 12.

This clone was seen repeatedly, ten times or more. This sample also contains other DNA sequences that code for the same CDR3. V usage is TRBV5-6 and J usage is TRBJ1-5; the match to TRBD1 covers 8 bases. Germline V gene lookup returns CDR1 SGHDT and CDR2 YYEEEE. This CDR3 has 15 residues. The V and J ends lost 4 bases and 1 base, in that order; junction bases with no gene match: 4. The CDR3 spells CASSHGQGSNQPQHF. CDR3 DNA: TGTGCCAGCAGCCACGGACAGGGAAGCAATCAGCCCCAGCATTTT.

Worth noting for this clone: Distinct nucleotide sequences in the sample also encode this CDR3. This chain connects TRBV5-1 to TRBJ1-1; weak D call: TRBD1 (6 bases). CDR1 is SGHRS and CDR2 is YFSETQ in the germline V gene. The CDR3 length is 14 residues. V lost 2 bases and J 1 base, leaving 9 bases between the germline ends. CDR3 sequence: CASSFQGRNTEAFF. The DNA for the CDR3 is TGCGCCAGCAGCTTTCAGGGGAGGAACACTGAAGCTTTCTTT.

The V call is TRBV25-1, the J call TRBJ1-4; D not resolved. Trimming took off 0 bases at V and 8 bases at J, with 7 bases between the two ends. Germline V CDR1 and CDR2: MGHDK, SYGVNS. The CDR3 runs to 13 residues. The CDR3 nucleotides are TGTGCCAGCAGTGAATATAAGACAGAAAAACTGTTTTTT. It codes for CASSEYKTEKLFF.

This clone was counted many times. DNA of the CDR3: TGTGCCAGCAGTGAAAGGAGCCAAGAGACCCAGTACTTC. This encodes CASSERSQETQYF. V is TRBV6-1 and J is TRBJ2-5; the D is unclear. V gave up 2 bases and J gave up 1 base, with 5 bases separating them. Per germline, CDR1 MNHNS and CDR2 SASEGT. This CDR3 has 13 amino acids.

The gene calls are TRBV11-2 and TRBJ1-3; TRBD1 agrees at 8 bases. The V gene's germline CDR1 is SGHAT and CDR2 FQNNGV. The CDR3 runs to 12 residues. V lost 5 bases and J lost 11; bases outside the gene matches: 5. The CDR3, as DNA: TGTGCCAGCAGCGCGCAGGGGGCGTCCATATATTTT. This gives the protein CASSAQGASIYF. Full variable domain (missing parts from reference TRBV11-2 and TRBJ1-3): EAGVAQSPRYKIIEKRQSVAFWCNPISGHATLYWYQQILGQGPKLLIQFQNNGVVDDSQLPKDRFSAERLKGVDSTLKIQPAKLEDSAVYLCASSAQGASIYFGEGSWLTVV.

The J gene is TRBJ2-7, the V gene TRBV7-9; D may match TRBD1 or TRBD2 (5 bases each). The germline CDR1 and CDR2 sequences are SEHNR and FQNEAQ (reference sequence). Deletions cut 3 bases from V and 0 bases from J, with 9 bases between. The CDR3 has 14 amino acids. The CDR3 loop reads CASSFGTDSYEQYF. The CDR3 DNA sequence: TGTGCCAGCAGCTTCGGGACGGACTCCTACGAGCAGTACTTC. Full variable domain (missing parts from reference TRBV7-9 and TRBJ2-7): DTGVSQNPRHKITKRGQNVTFRCDPISEHNRLYWYRQTLGQGPEFLTYFQNEAQLEKSRLLSDRFSAERPKGSFSTLEIQRTEQGDSAMYLCASSFGTDSYEQYFGPGTRLTVT.

The V call is TRBV29-1, the J call TRBJ2-1; 12 nucleotides align to TRBD2. The CDR3 sequence is 14 residues long. Trimming took 8 bases from V and 6 from J; bases not matched to a gene: 8. CDR1 and CDR2 (germline): SQVTM, ANQGSEA. CDR3 sequence reads: CSSTLTSGGNEQFF. CDR3 nucleotide sequence: TGCAGCTCAACCCTGACTAGCGGGGGCAATGAGCAGTTCTTC.

The chain employs TRBV7-9 and TRBJ1-4; 7 nucleotides line up with TRBD1. J gave up 7 bases and V 3 bases, and 8 bases lay outside the gene matches. CDR1 and CDR2 (germline): SEHNR, FQNEAQ (reference sequence). The CDR3 extends over 15 amino acids. CDR3 in amino acids: CASSFYRGVGEKLFF. CDR3 nucleotide sequence: TGTGCCAGCAGCTTCTACAGGGGTGTGGGTGAAAAACTGTTTTTT.

The rearrangement uses TRBV2 and TRBJ1-2; D possibly corresponds to TRBD1 (6 bases). Germline V gene sequence: CDR1 SNHLY, CDR2 FYNNEI. CDR3 length: 15 residues. Trimming shortened V by 7 bases and J by 0 bases, and 15 bases separated the two germline ends. CDR3 protein: CASIGRGATNYGYTF. The CDR3, as DNA: TGTGCCAGCATAGGCAGGGGAGCAACTAACTATGGCTACACCTTC.

V usage is TRBV30 and J usage is TRBJ2-7; tentative D call: TRBD2 (5 bases). Deletions cut 8 bases from V and 2 bases from J, with 10 bases between. The germline gives CDR1 GTSNPN, CDR2 SVGIG (reference sequence). CDR3 length: 11 residues. The CDR3: CALGRAYEQYF. The CDR3 region has the DNA TGTGCCCTTGGGCGGGCCTACGAGCAGTACTTC.

The genes are TRBV4-2 and TRBJ1-3, with D possibly TRBD1 on 6 matching bases. V was trimmed by 0 bases and J by 4 bases, leaving 13 bases between them. Per germline, CDR1 LGHNA and CDR2 YNFKEQ. The CDR3 runs 16 residues. CDR3 amino acids: CASSQEGQGLGNTIYF. CDR3 DNA sequence: TGTGCCAGCAGCCAAGAAGGCCAGGGGCTCGGAAACACCATATATTTT.

CDR3 in DNA: TGTGCCAGCAGTTACGGGTGGAATACCTACGAGCAGTACTTC. Its translation is CASSYGWNTYEQYF. The gene calls are TRBV6-5 and TRBJ2-7; D gene ambiguous. Germline CDR1 is MNHEY and CDR2 is SVGAGI. The V end was cut by 2 bases, the J end by 2 bases, with 10 bases between. The CDR3 length is 14 residues.